This T cell receptor beta chain was captured by sequencing in a study of Tregs in tolerant kidney transplant recipients. Germline V gene sequence: CDR1 MNHEY, CDR2 SVGAGI. The junction had 7 bases not matched to a gene; V was cut back by 5 bases and J by 7 bases. This CDR3 region has 14 residues. Repertoires were generated with immunoSEQ multiplex PCR, while TCRdb's copy carries only in-frame clones and drops some. This sample has approximately 93,000 clones, with under 95% found just once. The clonotype originates from a human donor who received a combined kidney and bone marrow transplant. The chain uses TRBV6-5 and TRBJ2-4, with 8 bases aligning to TRBD2. Sequencing was performed on CD4+ T cells from blood, taken before the transplant. The chain's CDR3 is CASSNRAGGNIQYF. CDR3 coding DNA: TGTGCCAGCAGTAACAGGGCGGGGGGCAACATTCAGTACTTC.